This note documents a single T cell receptor (beta chain) sequence. The record originates from a study of blood T cell repertoires in COVID-19. Study information: The cDNA or gDNA used as material had been derived from T cells, B-cell-depleted T cells, or PBMCs.

Assay used: immunoSEQ multiplex PCR; TCRdb lists only in-frame clones, some missing. This sample carries about 140,000 clones, 75% to 80% of them seen once, and the ten largest clones take around 2.9%. The CDR3 is made up of 15 amino acids. The V gene lost 8 bases and the J gene lost 0 bases, with 11 bases spanning the gap. The germline V gene has CDR1 LNHDA and CDR2 SQIVND (reference sequence). The TCR sequence derives from a woman between 50 and 59 years old who had recovered from COVID-19. The chain carries TRBV19 and TRBJ1-6, with unresolved D. Source material: PBMCs or T cells enriched from blood (not recorded which). The CDR3 coding sequence is TGTGCCAGTTCAATGGGGAGCTCCTATAATTCACCCCTCCACTTT. Amino acid sequence: CASSMGSSYNSPLHF.